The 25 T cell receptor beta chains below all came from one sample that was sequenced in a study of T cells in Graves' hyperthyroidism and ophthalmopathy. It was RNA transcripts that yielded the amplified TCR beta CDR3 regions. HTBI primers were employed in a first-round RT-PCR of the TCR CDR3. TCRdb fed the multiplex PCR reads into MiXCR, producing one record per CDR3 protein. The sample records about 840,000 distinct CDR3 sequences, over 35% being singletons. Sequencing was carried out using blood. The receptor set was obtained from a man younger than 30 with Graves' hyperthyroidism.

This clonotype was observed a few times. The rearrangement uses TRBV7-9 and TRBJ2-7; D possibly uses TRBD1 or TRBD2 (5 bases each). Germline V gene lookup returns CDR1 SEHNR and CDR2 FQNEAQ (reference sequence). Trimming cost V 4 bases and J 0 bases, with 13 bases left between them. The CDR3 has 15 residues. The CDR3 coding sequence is TGTGCCAGCAGCTCCCGTGGGACGGGCTCCTACGAGCAGTACTTC. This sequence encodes CASSSRGTGSYEQYF. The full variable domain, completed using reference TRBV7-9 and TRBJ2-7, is DTGVSQNPRHKITKRGQNVTFRCDPISEHNRLYWYRQTLGQGPEFLTYFQNEAQLEKSRLLSDRFSAERPKGSFSTLEIQRTEQGDSAMYLCASSSRGTGSYEQYFGPGTRLTVT.

The CDR3 loop is CASPRDRDKETQYF. CDR3 coding DNA: TGTGCCAGCCCCCGGGACAGGGATAAAGAGACCCAGTACTTC. The chain links TRBV2 to TRBJ2-5; 9 positions agree with TRBD1. The germline gives CDR1 SNHLY, CDR2 FYNNEI. The V segment lost 8 bases and the J segment 3 bases; nucleotides outside the gene matches: 7. The CDR3 loop spans 14 amino acids.

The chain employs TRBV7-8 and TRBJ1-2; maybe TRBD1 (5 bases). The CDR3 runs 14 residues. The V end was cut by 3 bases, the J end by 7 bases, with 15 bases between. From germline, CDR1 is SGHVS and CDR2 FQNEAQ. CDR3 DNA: TGTGCCAGCAGCTTTGCCGGGGGAGTGTCTGGCTACACCTTC. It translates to CASSFAGGVSGYTF. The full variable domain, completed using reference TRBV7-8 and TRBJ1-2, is GAGVSQSPRYKVAKRGQDVALRCDPISGHVSLFWYQQALGQGPEFLTYFQNEAQLDKSGLPSDRFFAERPEGSVSTLKIQRTQQEDSAVYLCASSFAGGVSGYTFGSGTRLTVV.

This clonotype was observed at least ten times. The CDR3 here is CASSGGTGGAFF. CDR3 DNA: TGTGCCAGCAGCGGAGGGACGGGAGGAGCTTTCTTT. V is TRBV9 and J is TRBJ1-1; a weak D match, TRBD1 (5 bases). The CDR3 covers 12 residues. Trimming removed 3 bases from V and 10 bases from J, with 13 bases in between. CDR1 and CDR2 from the germline V gene are SGDLS and YYNGEE.

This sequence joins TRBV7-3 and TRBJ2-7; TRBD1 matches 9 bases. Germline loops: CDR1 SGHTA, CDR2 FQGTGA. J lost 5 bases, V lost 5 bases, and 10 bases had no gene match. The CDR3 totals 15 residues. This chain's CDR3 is CASSLRPGTGNEQYF. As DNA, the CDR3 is TGTGCCAGCAGCCTCCGTCCCGGGACAGGGAACGAGCAGTACTTC.

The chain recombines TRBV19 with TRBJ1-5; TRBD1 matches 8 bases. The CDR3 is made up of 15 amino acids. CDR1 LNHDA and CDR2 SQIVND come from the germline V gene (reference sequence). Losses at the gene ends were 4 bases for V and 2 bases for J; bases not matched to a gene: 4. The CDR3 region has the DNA TGTGCCAGTAGTACAATGACAGGGGGCAATCAGCCCCAGCATTTT. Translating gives CASSTMTGGNQPQHF.

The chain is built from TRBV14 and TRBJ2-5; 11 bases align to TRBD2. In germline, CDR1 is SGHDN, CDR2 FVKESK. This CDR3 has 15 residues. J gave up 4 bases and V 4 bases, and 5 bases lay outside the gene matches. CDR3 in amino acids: CASSRLAGRSETQYF. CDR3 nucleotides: TGTGCCAGCAGCCGACTAGCGGGACGGTCAGAGACCCAGTACTTC.

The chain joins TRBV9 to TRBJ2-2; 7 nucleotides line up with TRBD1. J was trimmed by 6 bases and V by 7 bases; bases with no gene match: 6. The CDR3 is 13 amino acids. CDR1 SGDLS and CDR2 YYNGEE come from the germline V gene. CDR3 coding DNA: TGTGCCAGCGGCCTGCAGGGGGCCGGGGAGCTGTTTTTT. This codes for CASGLQGAGELFF.

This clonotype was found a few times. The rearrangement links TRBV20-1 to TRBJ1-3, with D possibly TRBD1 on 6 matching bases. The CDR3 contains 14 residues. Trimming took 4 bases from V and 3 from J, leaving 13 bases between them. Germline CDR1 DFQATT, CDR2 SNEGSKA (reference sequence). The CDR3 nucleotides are TGCAGTGCTATAGGACAGCACTTTGGAAACACCATATATTTT. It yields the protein CSAIGQHFGNTIYF.

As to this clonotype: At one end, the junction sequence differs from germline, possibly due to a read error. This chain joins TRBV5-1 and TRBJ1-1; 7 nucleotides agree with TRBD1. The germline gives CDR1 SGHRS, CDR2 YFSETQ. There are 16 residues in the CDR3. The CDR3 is CASSHSADRDRTEAFF. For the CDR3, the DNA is TGTGCCAGCAGCCACTCCGCAGACAGGGACCGAACTGAAGCTTTCTTT.

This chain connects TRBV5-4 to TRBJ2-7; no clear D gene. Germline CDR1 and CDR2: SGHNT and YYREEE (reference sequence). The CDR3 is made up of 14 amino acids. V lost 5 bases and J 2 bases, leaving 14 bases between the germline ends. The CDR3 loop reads CASRPEDGTYEQYF. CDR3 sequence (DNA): TGTGCCAGCAGGCCCGAGGACGGAACCTACGAGCAGTACTTC.

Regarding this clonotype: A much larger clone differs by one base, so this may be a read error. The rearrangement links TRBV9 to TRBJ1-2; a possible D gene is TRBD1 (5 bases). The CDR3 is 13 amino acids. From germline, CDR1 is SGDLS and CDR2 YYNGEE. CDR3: CANSAHPRGGYTF. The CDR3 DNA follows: TGTGCCAACAGCGCCCACCCGAGGGGTGGCTACACCTTC.

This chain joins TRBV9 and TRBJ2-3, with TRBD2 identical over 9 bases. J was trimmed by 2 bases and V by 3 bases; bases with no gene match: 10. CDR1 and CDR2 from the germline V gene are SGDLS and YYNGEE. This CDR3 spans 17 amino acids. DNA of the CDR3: TGTGCCAGCAGCGCCGCCCCAACTAGCGGGTACACAGATACGCAGTATTTT. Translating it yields CASSAAPTSGYTDTQYF.

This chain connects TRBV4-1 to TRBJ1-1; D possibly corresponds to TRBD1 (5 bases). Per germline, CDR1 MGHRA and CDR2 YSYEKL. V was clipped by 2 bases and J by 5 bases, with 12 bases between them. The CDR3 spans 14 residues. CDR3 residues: CASSQFQGGTEAFF. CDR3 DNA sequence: TGCGCCAGCAGCCAATTCCAGGGCGGGACTGAAGCTTTCTTT.

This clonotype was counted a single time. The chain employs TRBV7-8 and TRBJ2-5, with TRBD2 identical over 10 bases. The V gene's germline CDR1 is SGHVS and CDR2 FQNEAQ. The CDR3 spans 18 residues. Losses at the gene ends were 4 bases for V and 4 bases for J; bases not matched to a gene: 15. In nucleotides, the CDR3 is TGTGCCAGCAGCTCCCCCGGGACTAGCGAGATGATGGGAGAGACCCAGTACTTC. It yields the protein CASSSPGTSEMMGETQYF. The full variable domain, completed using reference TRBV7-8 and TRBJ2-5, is GAGVSQSPRYKVAKRGQDVALRCDPISGHVSLFWYQQALGQGPEFLTYFQNEAQLDKSGLPSDRFFAERPEGSVSTLKIQRTQQEDSAVYLCASSSPGTSEMMGETQYFGPGTRLLVL.

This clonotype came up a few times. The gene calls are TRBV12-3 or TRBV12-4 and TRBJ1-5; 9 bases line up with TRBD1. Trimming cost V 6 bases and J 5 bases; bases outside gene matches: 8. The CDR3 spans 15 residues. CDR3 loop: CASSLLDRGYQPQHF. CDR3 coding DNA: TGTGCCAGCAGCCTCCTTGACAGGGGGTATCAGCCCCAGCATTTT.

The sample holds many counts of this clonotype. CDR3: CAISEGVNTEAFF. CDR3 DNA: TGTGCCATCAGTGAGGGGGTGAACACTGAAGCTTTCTTT. This chain uses TRBV10-3 with TRBJ1-1; D unresolved. Trimming shortened V by 2 bases and J by 0 bases, and 4 bases separated the two germline ends. CDR1 is ENHRY and CDR2 is SYGVKD in the germline V gene. The CDR3 extends over 13 amino acids.

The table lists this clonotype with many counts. CDR3 nucleotides: TGTGCCAGCAGGGTGGACAGGGGGCAAGGTGGCTACACCTTC. Translation gives CASRVDRGQGGYTF. The genes are TRBV12-3 or TRBV12-4 and TRBJ1-2, with TRBD1 identical over 11 bases. The CDR3 runs 14 residues. The trim removed 6 bases at V and 7 bases at J, leaving 7 bases unmatched.

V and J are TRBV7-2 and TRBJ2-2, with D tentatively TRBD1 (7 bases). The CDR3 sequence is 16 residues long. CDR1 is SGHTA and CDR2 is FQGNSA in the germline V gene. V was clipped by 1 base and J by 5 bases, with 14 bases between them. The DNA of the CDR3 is TGTGCCAGCAGCTTAGACGGCCAGGGGGGAACCGGGGAGCTGTTTTTT. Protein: CASSLDGQGGTGELFF.

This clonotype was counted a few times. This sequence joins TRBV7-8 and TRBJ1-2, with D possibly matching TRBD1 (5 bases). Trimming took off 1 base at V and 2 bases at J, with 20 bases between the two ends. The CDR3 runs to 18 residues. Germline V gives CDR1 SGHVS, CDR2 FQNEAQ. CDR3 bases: TGTGCCAGCAGCTTAGTAGCGGAAAGGTCAGGGCGGAACTATGGCTACACCTTC. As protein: CASSLVAERSGRNYGYTF. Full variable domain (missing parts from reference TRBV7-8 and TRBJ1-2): GAGVSQSPRYKVAKRGQDVALRCDPISGHVSLFWYQQALGQGPEFLTYFQNEAQLDKSGLPSDRFFAERPEGSVSTLKIQRTQQEDSAVYLCASSLVAERSGRNYGYTFGSGTRLTVV.

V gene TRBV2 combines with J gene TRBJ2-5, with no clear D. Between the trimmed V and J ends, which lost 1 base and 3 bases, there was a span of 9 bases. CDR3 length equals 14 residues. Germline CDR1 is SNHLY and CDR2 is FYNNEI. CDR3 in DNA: TGTGCCAGCAGTGAAGGGCCGACCGAAGAGACCCAGTACTTC. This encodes CASSEGPTEETQYF.

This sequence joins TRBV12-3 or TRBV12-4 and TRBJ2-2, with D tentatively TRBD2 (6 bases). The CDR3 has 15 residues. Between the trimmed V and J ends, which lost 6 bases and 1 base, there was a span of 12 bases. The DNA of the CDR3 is TGTGCCAGCAGACAAGGACTACAGAACACCGGGGAGCTGTTTTTT. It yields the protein CASRQGLQNTGELFF.

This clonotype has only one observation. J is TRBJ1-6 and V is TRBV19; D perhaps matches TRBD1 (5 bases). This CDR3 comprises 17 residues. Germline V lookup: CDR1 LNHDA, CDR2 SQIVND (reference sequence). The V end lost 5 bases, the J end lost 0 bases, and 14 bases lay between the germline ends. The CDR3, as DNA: TGTGCCAGTAGTCGGGACGGACCGAGCTCCTATAATTCACCCCTCCACTTT. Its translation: CASSRDGPSSYNSPLHF.

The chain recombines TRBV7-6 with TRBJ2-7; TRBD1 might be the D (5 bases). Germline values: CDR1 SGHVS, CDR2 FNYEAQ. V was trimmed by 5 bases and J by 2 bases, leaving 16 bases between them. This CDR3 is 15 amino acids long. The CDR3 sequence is CASSVGQSGPYEQYF. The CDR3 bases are TGTGCCAGCAGCGTAGGACAAAGTGGCCCCTACGAGCAGTACTTC.

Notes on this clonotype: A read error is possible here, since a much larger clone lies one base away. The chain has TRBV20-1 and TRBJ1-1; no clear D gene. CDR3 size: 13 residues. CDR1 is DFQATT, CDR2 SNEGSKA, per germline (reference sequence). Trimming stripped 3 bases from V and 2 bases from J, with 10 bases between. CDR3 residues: CSASRSNNTEAFF. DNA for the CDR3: TGCAGTGCTAGTAGGTCCAACAACACTGAAGCTTTCTTT.